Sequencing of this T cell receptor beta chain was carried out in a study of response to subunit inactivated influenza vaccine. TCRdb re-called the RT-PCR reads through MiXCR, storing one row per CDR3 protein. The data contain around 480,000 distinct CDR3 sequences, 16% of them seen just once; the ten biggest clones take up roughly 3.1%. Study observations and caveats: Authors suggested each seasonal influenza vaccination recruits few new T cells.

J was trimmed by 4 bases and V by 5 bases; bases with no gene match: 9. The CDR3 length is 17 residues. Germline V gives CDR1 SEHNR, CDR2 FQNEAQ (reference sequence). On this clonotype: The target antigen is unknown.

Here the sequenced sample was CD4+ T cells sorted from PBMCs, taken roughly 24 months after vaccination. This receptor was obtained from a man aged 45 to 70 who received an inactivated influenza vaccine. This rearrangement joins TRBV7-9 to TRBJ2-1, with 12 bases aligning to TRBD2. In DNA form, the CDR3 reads TGTGCCAGCAGCCCGCGAACCGGGACTAGCGGGTACAATGAGCAGTTCTTC. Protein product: CASSPRTGTSGYNEQFF.